Presented here are 26 T cell receptor beta chains from one specimen sequenced in a study of T cells in Graves' hyperthyroidism and ophthalmopathy. RNA transcripts were the template for amplifying TCR beta CDR3 regions. In the first-round RT-PCR of the TCR CDR3, the HTBI primer set was used. MiXCR, run by TCRdb on the multiplex PCR reads, gives a single entry per CDR3 protein. The sample shows roughly 530,000 distinct CDR3 sequences, about 15% of them seen only once. Sequencing used blood. Receptor source: a woman aged 18-29 years with Graves' ophthalmopathy.

This chain connects TRBV7-9 to TRBJ2-7; 7 nucleotides agree with TRBD2. The germline gives CDR1 SEHNR, CDR2 FQNEAQ (reference sequence). Losses at the gene ends were 4 bases for V and 2 bases for J; bases not matched to a gene: 8. This CDR3 contains 15 residues. CDR3 sequence reads: CASSSVGGGAYEQYF. The CDR3 nucleotides read TGTGCCAGCAGCTCAGTTGGGGGAGGGGCCTACGAGCAGTACTTC. Together with reference TRBV7-9 and TRBJ2-7, the CDR3 gives the full variable domain: DTGVSQNPRHKITKRGQNVTFRCDPISEHNRLYWYRQTLGQGPEFLTYFQNEAQLEKSRLLSDRFSAERPKGSFSTLEIQRTEQGDSAMYLCASSSVGGGAYEQYFGPGTRLTVT.

This clonotype was seen repeatedly, ten times or more. This sequence joins TRBV24-1 and TRBJ2-7; D perhaps matches TRBD2 (5 bases). Deletions cut 5 bases from V and 3 bases from J, with 10 bases between. From germline, CDR1 is KGHDR and CDR2 SFDVKD. CDR3 length: 13 amino acids. The CDR3 nucleotides read TGTGCCACCAGTGCGGCGGGTAACTACGAGCAGTACTTC. Protein product: CATSAAGNYEQYF.

Concerning this clonotype: The junction departs from germline at one end; a sequencing error may be responsible. This chain joins TRBV30 and TRBJ1-2, with 11 bases matching TRBD1. The CDR3 is 11 residues long. Germline values: CDR1 GTSNPN, CDR2 SVGIG (reference sequence). CDR3 in DNA: TGTGCCTCTGGGACAGGGGGTGGCTGCACCTTC. Amino acid sequence: CASGTGGGCTF.

This chain links TRBV11-2 with TRBJ2-1; 9 bases agree with TRBD1. Germline V CDR1 and CDR2: SGHAT, FQNNGV. The CDR3 consists of 15 residues. Trimming took 4 bases from V and 8 from J; bases not matched to a gene: 9. The CDR3 sequence is CASSSGQGIRDEQFF. CDR3 coding DNA: TGTGCCAGCAGCTCCGGACAGGGGATTAGGGATGAGCAGTTCTTC.

This clonotype has just a few counts. The CDR3 coding sequence is TGTGCCACCATGAGTAATAGCGGGGGAGACTACAATGAGCAGTTCTTC. Protein product: CATMSNSGGDYNEQFF. The V and J genes are TRBV10-3 and TRBJ2-1; TRBD2 matches 9 bases. This CDR3 spans 16 amino acids. The trim removed 10 bases at V and 3 bases at J, leaving 13 bases unmatched. Germline CDR1 and CDR2: ENHRY and SYGVKD.

CDR3 nucleotides: TGCGCCAGCAGCCAAAGCCTCCAACAAGAGACCCAGTACTTC. Its translation: CASSQSLQQETQYF. The rearrangement uses TRBV4-1 and TRBJ2-5; D ambiguous. Germline CDR1 and CDR2: MGHRA and YSYEKL. CDR3 length: 14 amino acids. V was pared by 2 bases and J by 2 bases, with 9 bases between.

The chain links TRBV3-1 to TRBJ2-1, with 8 nucleotides matching TRBD2. V was clipped by 1 base and J by 9 bases; unmatched bases: 2. This CDR3 spans 13 amino acids. The germline V gene has CDR1 LGHDT and CDR2 YNNKEL (reference sequence). The CDR3 region has the DNA TGTGCCAGCAGCCAAGGGGCGGGGGGTGAGCAGTTCTTC. Protein: CASSQGAGGEQFF.

This clonotype was counted ten times or more. The V and J genes are TRBV7-3 and TRBJ1-1; TRBD1 matches at 12 bases. The germline CDR1 and CDR2 sequences are SGHTA and FQGTGA. V lost 1 base to trimming and J lost 11 bases; unmatched junction nucleotides: 14. The CDR3 length is 17 residues. CDR3 DNA: TGTGCCAGCAGCTTAAGGAGACCGGGACAGGGGGCTTCCGGGGCTTTCTTT. Translated, it gives CASSLRRPGQGASGAFF.

This clonotype was counted at least ten times. This rearrangement joins TRBV30 to TRBJ2-7; D ambiguous. V was shortened by 5 bases and J by 0 bases, with 11 bases between the two germline ends. Germline loops: CDR1 GTSNPN, CDR2 SVGIG (reference sequence). The CDR3 is made up of 13 amino acids. CDR3 protein: CAWSQVSSYEQYF. For the CDR3, the DNA is TGTGCCTGGTCCCAGGTCAGCTCCTACGAGCAGTACTTC.

Ten or more counts support this clonotype. This chain uses TRBV7-2 with TRBJ1-2, with 8 bases identical to TRBD1. Per germline, CDR1 SGHTA and CDR2 FQGNSA. Trimming took 6 bases from V and 4 from J; bases not matched to a gene: 7. CDR3 size: 14 residues. This CDR3 reads CASRGPGQVYGYTF. The CDR3 nucleotides are TGTGCCAGCAGAGGTCCGGGACAGGTCTATGGCTACACCTTC.

The gene calls are TRBV5-1 and TRBJ1-2; D perhaps matches TRBD1 (5 bases). This CDR3 spans 14 amino acids. Germline V gene sequence: CDR1 SGHRS, CDR2 YFSETQ. Trimming cost V 0 bases and J 4 bases, with 10 bases left between them. DNA for the CDR3: TGCGCCAGCAGCTTGGCAGGGCCGGGCTATGGCTACACCTTC. Protein sequence: CASSLAGPGYGYTF.

This clonotype appeared many times. The V gene is TRBV7-9, the J gene TRBJ2-7; 7 bases are a match to TRBD1. The CDR3 consists of 13 residues. Trimming took 4 bases from V and 3 from J; bases not matched to a gene: 3. Germline V CDR1 and CDR2: SEHNR, FQNEAQ (reference sequence). CDR3 in amino acids: CASSSQGNYEQYF. In nucleotides, the CDR3 is TGTGCCAGCAGCTCACAGGGGAACTACGAGCAGTACTTC.

This chain uses TRBV9 with TRBJ1-2; D might be TRBD1 (5 bases). Trimming shortened V by 0 bases and J by 0 bases, and 18 bases separated the two germline ends. The germline V gene encodes CDR1 SGDLS and CDR2 YYNGEE. The CDR3 covers 18 residues. The CDR3 is CASSVAVGREGPNYGYTF. The CDR3 nucleotides are TGTGCCAGCAGCGTAGCGGTGGGGCGGGAGGGCCCTAACTATGGCTACACCTTC.

The table lists this clonotype with many counts. The genes are TRBV20-1 and TRBJ2-1, with a possible D match to TRBD1 (6 bases). The germline V gene has CDR1 DFQATT and CDR2 SNEGSKA (reference sequence). CDR3 length: 13 amino acids. V lost 6 bases to trimming and J lost 7 bases, with 16 bases between them. The CDR3 DNA reads as TGCAGTGCCCAGGTCAGGGGCTGGAATGAGCAGTTCTTC. Protein: CSAQVRGWNEQFF.

This clonotype was seen at least ten times. This sequence joins TRBV20-1 and TRBJ1-6, with 8 bases aligning to TRBD1. CDR1 is DFQATT and CDR2 is SNEGSKA in the germline V gene (reference sequence). The trim removed 6 bases at V and 2 bases at J, leaving 6 bases unmatched. This CDR3 is built from 15 residues. CDR3 coding DNA: TGCAGTGCCGACGGACAGGGAACCTATAATTCACCCCTCCACTTT. Protein: CSADGQGTYNSPLHF.

The chain links TRBV12-3 or TRBV12-4 to TRBJ2-1; perhaps TRBD2 as D (5 bases). Deletions cut 4 bases from V and 0 bases from J, with 10 bases between. The CDR3 spans 15 residues. CDR3 sequence: CASSYGESSYNEQFF. The CDR3 nucleotides are TGTGCCAGCAGTTATGGGGAGAGCTCCTACAATGAGCAGTTCTTC.

Many counts were recorded for this clonotype. The J gene is TRBJ2-3, the V gene TRBV25-1; 7 positions agree with TRBD2. CDR3 length: 14 residues. CDR1 is MGHDK, CDR2 SYGVNS, per germline. V was clipped by 5 bases and J by 5 bases; unmatched bases: 7. The CDR3: CASSPWGEGDTQYF. CDR3 sequence (DNA): TGTGCCAGCAGTCCATGGGGGGAGGGAGATACGCAGTATTTT.

The V call is TRBV20-1, the J call TRBJ1-4; 10 nucleotides align to TRBD1. The CDR3 totals 15 residues. The junction had 2 bases not matched to a gene; V was cut back by 3 bases and J by 1 base. Per germline, CDR1 DFQATT and CDR2 SNEGSKA (reference sequence). The CDR3 sequence: CSASRTGGTNEKLFF. CDR3 in DNA: TGCAGTGCTAGTCGGACAGGGGGAACTAATGAAAAACTGTTTTTT.

This clonotype was recorded many times. The rearrangement joins TRBV28 to TRBJ1-1; D unresolved. This CDR3 has 13 residues. CDR1 and CDR2 (germline): MDHEN, SYDVKM. Between the trimmed V and J ends, which lost 5 bases and 6 bases, there was a span of 13 bases. The CDR3 reads CASSDTSSAEAFF. The CDR3 DNA reads as TGTGCCAGCAGTGACACCTCATCCGCTGAAGCTTTCTTT. Full variable domain (rest looked up from reference TRBV28 and TRBJ1-1): DVKVTQSSRYLVKRTGEKVFLECVQDMDHENMFWYRQDPGLGLRLIYFSYDVKMKEKGDIPEGYSVSREKKERFSLILESASTNQTSMYLCASSDTSSAEAFFGQGTRLTVV.

To note about this clonotype: Being one base from a much bigger clone, this may be a read error. V usage is TRBV5-5 and J usage is TRBJ1-5; unclear D gene. Germline V gene sequence: CDR1 SGHKS, CDR2 YYEKEE (reference sequence). The CDR3 contains 16 residues. Trimming took off 0 bases at V and 1 base at J, with 11 bases between the two ends. CDR3 bases: TGTGCCAGCAGCTTGGGAGGGCTTGGAAGCAATCAGCCCCAGCATTTT. Encoded protein: CASSLGGLGSNQPQHF.

This clonotype has ten or more counts. The chain joins TRBV28 to TRBJ2-7; TRBD2 matches at 14 bases. In germline, CDR1 is MDHEN, CDR2 SYDVKM. This CDR3 comprises 18 residues. The J segment lost 1 base and the V segment lost 4 bases, leaving 9 bases of the junction unmatched. The CDR3 nucleotides read TGTGCCAGCAGTTACCCCACGACTAGCGGGAGGGATTCCTACGAGCAGTACTTC. Residues: CASSYPTTSGRDSYEQYF.

This chain links TRBV9 with TRBJ2-6, with a tentative D call TRBD1 (5 bases). The CDR3 is 14 amino acids. Germline V gene sequence: CDR1 SGDLS, CDR2 YYNGEE. Trimming cost V 7 bases and J 0 bases, with 8 bases left between them. The CDR3 sequence is CASGQSSGANVLTF. The CDR3 region has the DNA TGTGCCAGCGGACAAAGCTCTGGGGCCAACGTCCTGACTTTC.

There are a few counts of this clonotype. The J gene is TRBJ2-2, the V gene TRBV27; D not resolved. The germline CDR1 and CDR2 sequences are MNHEY and SMNVEV (reference sequence). Trimming removed 6 bases from V and 0 bases from J, with 11 bases in between. The CDR3 covers 15 residues. The CDR3 loop is CASRPLHTNTGELFF. For the CDR3, the DNA is TGTGCCAGCAGACCTCTCCACACGAACACCGGGGAGCTGTTTTTT.

This clonotype was seen many times. This rearrangement joins TRBV6-1 to TRBJ1-1, with TRBD1 matching over 7 bases. Germline loops: CDR1 MNHNS, CDR2 SASEGT. V lost 4 bases and J lost 3; bases outside the gene matches: 5. This CDR3 spans 14 amino acids. In DNA, the CDR3 is TGTGCCAGCAGTGCCATCGACAGGGACACTGAAGCTTTCTTT. Protein: CASSAIDRDTEAFF.

This clonotype occurred many times. This chain joins TRBV9 and TRBJ2-5, with 7 bases lining up with TRBD2. Germline trimming cut 4 bases from V and 2 bases from J; bases unmatched to any gene: 2. This CDR3 contains 13 residues. CDR1 and CDR2 (germline): SGDLS, YYNGEE. The CDR3 reads CASSRAGQETQYF. As DNA, the CDR3 is TGTGCCAGCAGCCGAGCGGGGCAAGAGACCCAGTACTTC. Variable domain in full (rest from reference TRBV9 and TRBJ2-5): DSGVTQTPKHLITATGQRVTLRCSPRSGDLSVYWYQQSLDQGLQFLIQYYNGEERAKGNILERFSAQQFPDLHSELNLSSLELGDSALYFCASSRAGQETQYFGPGTRLLVL.

With regard to this clonotype: A read error may explain this, as a much larger clone is one base away. The chain employs TRBV2 and TRBJ2-1; 9 bases align to TRBD2. Germline assignment: CDR1 SNHLY and CDR2 FYNNEI. This CDR3 has 16 residues. The CDR3 protein is CAGSEEGGSGSSEQFF. The CDR3 bases are TGTGCCGGCAGTGAAGAGGGCGGTAGCGGGAGTAGTGAGCAGTTCTTC.